This TCR beta chain was identified in a study of beta chain features in type 1 diabetes. Reverse transcribing all isolated RNA meant expressed TCRB transcripts were sequenced. Clones were read by immunoSEQ multiplex PCR, and TCRdb kept only the in-frame ones, dropping some. The table lists 150,000 or so clones, 40% to 60% of them singletons. Each sorted population was over 95% pure. The sequenced material came from Tregs from blood. This TCR came from a man between 18 and 35 years old in good health.

CDR3 DNA: TGTGCCAGCAGCAGGACTAGCGGGAATGAGCAGTTCTTC. Encoded protein: CASSRTSGNEQFF. This chain uses TRBV7-9 with TRBJ2-1, with TRBD2 matching 11 bases. The germline CDR1 and CDR2 sequences are SEHNR and FQNEAQ (reference sequence). The CDR3 loop spans 13 amino acids. Trimming removed 5 bases from V and 7 bases from J; junction bases left unmatched: 1.